This TCR beta chain derives from a study of T cell changes during pregnancy in multiple sclerosis. Method: immunoSEQ multiplex PCR; TCRdb's copy keeps in-frame clones and lacks some. This repertoire shows roughly 100,000 clones, roughly nine tenths found once; its top ten account for more than 0.85%. This CDR3 has 18 amino acids. Germline V gene lookup returns CDR1 MNHEY and CDR2 SMNVEV (reference sequence). Unmatched junction bases numbered 14, after V lost 3 bases and J lost 4 bases. The chain joins TRBV27 to TRBJ2-1; 8 bases align to TRBD2. The sequences come from peripheral blood, collected after pregnancy. This TCR was sampled from a female donor with multiple sclerosis, enrolled in a pregnancy study. The CDR3 nucleotides are TGTGCCAGCAGTTTTAGTACGGGAGGGCCCACTAGATACAATGAGCAGTTCTTC. Protein: CASSFSTGGPTRYNEQFF.